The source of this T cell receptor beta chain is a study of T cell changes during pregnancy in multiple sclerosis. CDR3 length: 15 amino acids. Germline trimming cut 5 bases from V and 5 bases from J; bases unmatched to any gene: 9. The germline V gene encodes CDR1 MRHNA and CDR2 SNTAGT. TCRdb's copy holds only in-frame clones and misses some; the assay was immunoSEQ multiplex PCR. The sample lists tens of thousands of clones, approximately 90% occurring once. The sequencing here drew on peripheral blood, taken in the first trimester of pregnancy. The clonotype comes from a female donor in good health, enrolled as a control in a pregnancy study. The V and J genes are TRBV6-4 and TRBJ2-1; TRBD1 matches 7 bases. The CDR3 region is CASSRDRVSNNEQFF. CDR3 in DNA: TGTGCCAGCAGTCGAGACAGGGTGTCTAACAATGAGCAGTTCTTC.